The rows below give T cell receptor beta chains drawn from one sample of a study of blood T cell repertoires in COVID-19. Assay used: immunoSEQ multiplex PCR; TCRdb lists only in-frame clones, some missing. The repertoire holds 200,000 to 250,000 clones, with roughly nine tenths as singletons. The sequenced material came from PBMCs or T cells enriched from blood (not recorded which). The receptors derive from a woman aged 45-59 years in a cohort exposed to, infected with or recovered from COVID-19 (not recorded which). Both conserved end residues are part of each CDR3. A D gene is named only where the DNA matches it firmly. Clone size is given for some rows only: seen once, a few or many times, or a class if the clone is expanded.

TRBJ2-3 TRBV14 NA TRBD2 CASSRSSGGPSTDTQYF TGTGCCAGCAGCCGGTCTAGCGGGGGCCCTAGCACAGATACGCAGTATTTT
TRBJ2-7 TRBV12-3/TRBV12-4 few NA CASRTEGEQYF TGTGCCAGCAGGACAGAAGGAGAGCAGTACTTC
TRBJ2-7 TRBV7-2 NA TRBD1 CASSLLQGAGEQYF TGTGCCAGCAGCCTCTTGCAGGGGGCCGGGGAGCAGTACTTC
TRBJ2-3 TRBV24-1 few TRBD1 CATSDHGTGGADTQYF TGTGCCACCAGTGACCACGGCACAGGGGGCGCAGATACGCAGTATTTT
TRBJ2-7 TRBV3-1/TRBV3-2 NA TRBD1 CASSQGPRGIPYEQYF TGTGCCAGCAGCCAAGGTCCCAGGGGGATTCCCTACGAGCAGTACTTC
TRBJ1-4 TRBV19 NA NA CASSMGHNNEKLFF TGTGCCAGTAGTATGGGCCACAATAATGAAAAACTGTTTTTT
TRBJ1-3 TRBV18 NA NA CASSPTRRGSGKNTIYF TGTGCCAGCTCACCCACTCGGAGGGGCTCTGGAAAAAACACCATATATTTT
TRBJ1-5 TRBV19 NA TRBD1 CASSIGQGAYSNQPQHF TGTGCCAGTAGTATCGGTCAGGGGGCATATAGCAATCAGCCCCAGCATTTT
TRBJ1-1 TRBV2 NA NA CASTQQGNRRMNTEAFF TGTGCCAGCACCCAGCAGGGAAATAGGCGCATGAACACTGAAGCTTTCTTT
TRBJ1-2 TRBV7-2 NA TRBD1 CASSGGQGDYGYTF TGTGCCAGCAGCGGTGGACAGGGTGACTATGGCTACACCTTC
TRBJ1-2 TRBV7-8 few TRBD1 CASSLGGTAVGGYTF TGTGCCAGCAGCTTAGGGGGGACAGCGGTTGGAGGCTACACCTTC
TRBJ2-3 TRBV5-1 NA NA CASSLPRDIRTDTQYF TGCGCCAGCAGTCTACCCCGGGACATACGCACAGATACGCAGTATTTT
TRBJ2-5 TRBV19 NA TRBD2 CASSISRGYEETQYF TGTGCCAGTAGTATCTCGCGGGGGTACGAAGAGACCCAGTACTTC
TRBJ1-1 TRBV4-1 NA NA CASSQTGTPWTTEAFF TGCGCCAGCAGCCAGACCGGGACACCGTGGACCACTGAAGCTTTCTTT
TRBJ2-2 TRBV27 few TRBD2 CASTLSGGTGELFF TGTGCCAGCACCCTCAGCGGGGGGACCGGGGAGCTGTTTTTT
TRBJ2-1 TRBV7-3 NA TRBD2 CASSFSGGAQEQFF TGTGCCAGCAGCTTTAGCGGGGGGGCACAAGAGCAGTTCTTC
TRBJ1-4 TRBV7-9 NA NA CASMQDRGNNEKLFF TGTGCCAGCATGCAAGATCGGGGAAATAATGAAAAACTGTTTTTT